The rows below give T cell receptor beta chains drawn from one sample of a study of blood T cell repertoires in COVID-19. TCRdb's table, derived via immunoSEQ multiplex PCR, lists solely in-frame clones and lacks some. The profile shows fewer than 200,000 clones, 85% of them singletons. Sequences were obtained from peripheral blood. Source of these receptors: a human donor with acute or convalescent COVID-19. The donor label of this sample is uncertain. Each CDR3 is given with its conserved first and last residue. A D gene is named only where the DNA matches it firmly. Size is stated for part of the rows, as once, few or many counts, or as a class when the clone is expanded.

v_call,d_call,j_call,clone_size,cdr3_aa,cdr3_nt
TRBV12-3/TRBV12-4,-,TRBJ2-5,-,CASSLRETQYF,TGTGCCAGCAGTTTACGGGAGACCCAGTACTTC
TRBV7-6,TRBD1,TRBJ1-2,-,CASSLGTGGNYGYTF,TGTGCCAGCAGCTTGGGAACAGGGGGGAACTATGGCTACACCTTC
TRBV18,TRBD1,TRBJ1-1,-,CASSPSTGEVTEAFF,TGTGCCAGCTCACCCTCGACAGGGGAAGTCACTGAAGCTTTCTTT
TRBV28,TRBD2,TRBJ2-2,-,CASTDPLGGGPDTGELFF,TGTGCCAGCACGGACCCCCTCGGCGGGGGGCCTGACACCGGGGAGCTGTTTTTT
TRBV6-4,-,TRBJ2-1,-,CASSRGGPYNEQFF,TGTGCCAGCAGTCGGGGAGGACCCTACAATGAGCAGTTCTTC
TRBV6-2/TRBV6-3,TRBD1,TRBJ2-5,-,CASSVTGEETQYF,TGTGCCAGCAGTGTGACAGGGGAGGAGACCCAGTACTTC
TRBV30,-,TRBJ1-4,few,CAWSADSATNEKLFF,TGTGCCTGGAGTGCGGACAGTGCAACTAATGAAAAACTGTTTTTT
TRBV28,-,TRBJ2-3,-,CASSSPQGYTDTQYF,TGTGCCAGCAGTTCACCCCAGGGATATACAGATACGCAGTATTTT
TRBV29-1,TRBD1,TRBJ2-7,-,CSGGQGSEQYF,TGCAGCGGTGGACAGGGCTCCGAGCAGTACTTC
TRBV29-1,-,TRBJ1-5,few,CSVVLVFGQPQHF,TGCAGCGTTGTGCTAGTGTTTGGTCAGCCCCAGCATTTT
TRBV11-2,-,TRBJ1-3,-,CASSSTVFSGNTIYF,TGTGCCAGCAGCTCGACAGTGTTCTCTGGAAACACCATATATTTT
TRBV3-1/TRBV3-2,-,TRBJ2-7,-,CASSGRPEEFRYEQYF,TGTGCCAGCAGCGGACGACCGGAGGAATTTCGCTACGAGCAGTACTTC
TRBV28,-,TRBJ2-7,once,CASSWGVGLGHYEQYF,TGTGCCAGCAGTTGGGGAGTGGGCCTTGGCCATTACGAGCAGTACTTC
TRBV4-1,TRBD2,TRBJ2-1,-,CASSQDLARAGVFNEQFF,TGCGCCAGCAGCCAAGATCTAGCCCGAGCGGGGGTCTTTAATGAGCAGTTCTTC
TRBV10-2,TRBD1,TRBJ1-2,-,CASNKQGAEGYTF,TGCGCCAGCAATAAACAGGGGGCGGAAGGCTACACCTTC
TRBV7-3,-,TRBJ2-7,-,CASSLIGQNYEQYF,TGTGCCAGCAGCTTAATCGGACAGAACTACGAGCAGTACTTC
TRBV7-2,-,TRBJ2-2,-,CASSHRTLGLNTGELFF,TGTGCCAGCAGCCACAGAACCTTGGGACTGAACACCGGGGAGCTGTTTTTT
TRBV18,TRBD1,TRBJ1-1,-,CASSEKGGANTEAFF,TGTGCCAGCTCAGAAAAAGGGGGCGCGAACACTGAAGCTTTCTTT
TRBV30,-,TRBJ1-4,-,CAWNYRANEKLFF,TGTGCCTGGAATTACAGGGCTAATGAAAAACTGTTTTTT
TRBV11-3,-,TRBJ1-4,-,CASSSESANEKLFF,TGTGCCAGCAGCTCAGAGTCTGCTAATGAAAAACTGTTTTTT
TRBV12-5,TRBD1,TRBJ2-2,once,CASGPRDRDGGELFF,TGTGCTAGTGGTCCCCGCGACAGGGACGGCGGGGAGCTGTTTTTT
TRBV29-1,-,TRBJ2-2,-,CSVGGHTTGELFF,TGCAGCGTTGGGGGACATACGACCGGGGAGCTGTTTTTT
TRBV6-2/TRBV6-3,-,TRBJ1-3,few,CASSPAGLGKYTIYF,TGTGCCAGCAGCCCGGCGGGGCTGGGAAAATACACCATATATTTT
TRBV7-3,-,TRBJ1-2,-,CASSQRGGYGYTF,TGTGCCAGCAGTCAACGGGGGGGCTATGGCTACACCTTC
TRBV5-1,-,TRBJ1-4,once,CASRLQGSNEKLFF,TGCGCCAGCAGATTACAGGGTTCTAATGAAAAACTGTTTTTT
TRBV19,TRBD1,TRBJ1-2,-,CASRTRTGFFYGYTF,TGTGCCAGTAGAACTAGGACAGGGTTCTTCTATGGCTACACCTTC
TRBV6-5,-,TRBJ2-6,-,CASSYSSSGANVLTF,TGTGCCAGCAGTTACTCGAGCTCTGGGGCCAACGTCCTGACTTTC
TRBV2,-,TRBJ1-6,-,CASTGDNSPLHF,TGTGCCAGCACAGGGGATAATTCACCCCTCCACTTT
TRBV2,-,TRBJ1-6,-,CASSGDISYNSPLHF,TGTGCCAGCAGTGGGGACATCTCCTATAATTCACCCCTCCACTTT
TRBV5-5,TRBD1,TRBJ1-2,-,CASSSRTGGYGYTF,TGTGCCAGCAGCTCCCGGACAGGGGGCTATGGCTACACCTTC
TRBV25-1,TRBD1,TRBJ1-1,few,CASSEPTGVNTEAFF,TGTGCCAGCAGTGAGCCTACAGGGGTGAACACTGAAGCTTTCTTT
TRBV9,-,TRBJ1-1,once,CASSVSPGTKRAFF,TGTGCCAGCAGCGTGTCACCCGGGACAAAACGAGCTTTCTTT
TRBV20-1,-,TRBJ2-3,-,CSASGEDTQYF,TGCAGTGCTAGCGGGGAAGATACGCAGTATTTT
TRBV3-1/TRBV3-2,TRBD2,TRBJ2-1,-,CASSQALAGHEQFF,TGTGCCAGCAGCCAAGCACTAGCGGGGCATGAGCAGTTCTTC
TRBV2,-,TRBJ1-5,-,CASSEGVRGNQPQHF,TGTGCCAGCAGTGAAGGGGTCCGGGGCAATCAGCCCCAGCATTTT
TRBV3-1/TRBV3-2,TRBD2,TRBJ2-1,-,CASSFTFSGGLDNEQFF,TGTGCCAGCAGCTTCACTTTTAGCGGGGGACTCGACAATGAGCAGTTCTTC
TRBV10-1,-,TRBJ2-1,-,CASSSSVRYNEQFF,TGCGCCAGCAGTTCCTCGGTGCGTTACAATGAGCAGTTCTTC
TRBV11-3,TRBD2,TRBJ2-5,-,CASSLDSGGQETQYF,TGTGCCAGCAGCTTAGATAGCGGGGGGCAAGAGACCCAGTACTTC
TRBV6-5,-,TRBJ1-2,-,CASSYSDSLYGYTF,TGTGCCAGCAGTTACTCGGACAGCCTCTATGGCTACACCTTC
TRBV29-1,-,TRBJ1-2,-,CSVGGRSNYGYTF,TGCAGCGTTGGAGGGCGGTCTAACTATGGCTACACCTTC